This TCR beta chain was identified in a study of beta chain features in type 1 diabetes. Looking at the study overall: There was similarity between patients and healthy donors in age, gender and cell yields.

This clone has a handful of counts. Sequencing targeted expressed TCRB transcripts, as all isolated RNA had been reverse transcribed. Data came from immunoSEQ multiplex PCR; TCRdb stores just in-frame clones and leaves some out. Among under 450,000 clones listed, approximately 16% were seen once. CDR1 and CDR2 (germline): SGDLS, YYNGEE. The length of the CDR3 is 13 residues. Trimming removed 0 bases from V and 5 bases from J, with 8 bases in between. The receptor was derived from a woman younger than 35 in good health. The rearrangement uses TRBV9 and TRBJ2-5; the D is unclear. Sequencing was done on a sample of naive CD4+ T cells from blood. Here the CDR3 DNA reads TGTGCCAGCAGCGTAGCTACTTTGGAGACCCAGTACTTC. Translated, it gives CASSVATLETQYF.